This T cell receptor beta chain comes out of a study of cytotoxic CD8 clonotypes in ibrutinib-treated CLL. Study at large: Overall, 25 or so responses were partial and 2 complete; following median roughly 72 months, 14 patients stayed remitted and around twelve progressed. When averaged across all of the samples, the counts came to hundreds of thousands of productive templates and more than 85,000 productive rearrangements. General observations from the study: The clonality rise at ibrutinib response reflected private clonotype expansion. Clonality increased at ibrutinib response and stayed stable in sustained remission. At progression, however, it fell back toward baseline.

Clones were read by immunoSEQ multiplex PCR, and TCRdb kept only the in-frame ones, dropping some. The sample lists 330,000 or so clones; about 61% were seen once. V was cut by 0 bases and J by 2 bases, with 21 bases left in between. Germline V gives CDR1 SGDLS, CDR2 YYNGEE. The CDR3 contains 19 residues. To note about this clone: The antigen remains unidentified.

The clonotype comes from a human donor with chronic lymphocytic leukemia. The source was PBMCs, collected after 36 months of ibrutinib treatment. The chain recombines TRBV9 with TRBJ2-1, with D possibly being TRBD2 (5 bases). CDR3 in DNA: TGTGCCAGCAGCGTAGACGCTTTATTTGAGGGAATAGCCTACAATGAGCAGTTCTTC. Amino acids: CASSVDALFEGIAYNEQFF.